This TCR beta chain was found in a study of blood T cell repertoires in COVID-19. Authors' analysis steps: Reference gene primer amplification in the assay estimated nucleated cell counts. Some clones are missing from TCRdb's copy, which holds only in-frame ones; the method was immunoSEQ multiplex PCR. That table furnishes V, J and clone size, whereas the DNA furnished D and trimming. Of 200,000 to 250,000 clones in the sample, over 80% are singletons; the top ten hold 5.5% to 7.5%. Deletions cut 2 bases from V and 10 bases from J, with 10 bases between. The CDR3 consists of 12 residues. CDR1 is MNHNS and CDR2 is SASEGT in the germline V gene.

The sequence was obtained from a middle-aged woman who had recovered from COVID-19. Sequences were obtained from PBMCs or T cells enriched from blood (not recorded which). This chain uses TRBV6-1 with TRBJ2-3; no definite D call. The CDR3 loop reads CASSESPLAQYF. For the CDR3, the DNA is TGTGCCAGCAGTGAAAGCCCCTTGGCGCAGTATTTT.